This entry features one TCR beta chain sequence. This clonotype has a count of ten or more. Which antigen it targets is not known. No much larger clone exists at a distance of one base, and base qualities are not known. In the study, sorted CD4+ and CD8+ blood T cells from patients with severe aplastic anemia and from healthy subjects underwent deep sequencing of TCR repertoires. Ficoll-Paque density gradient centrifugation was used to isolate peripheral blood mononuclear cells. CD4+ and CD8+ T cells were sorted by FACS or magnetic beads before DNA extraction. Per the germline V gene, SGHTA is the CDR1 and FQGTGA is the CDR2. The CDR3 has 13 amino acids, counting the end cysteine and phenylalanine. The read is trimmed to its CDR3 DNA, 39 bases read in frame from base 1. V ends up 5 bases short and J 7 bases short, with an unmatched junction base count of 4. The data were taken from a study of CD8+CD57+ T cells in acquired aplastic anemia (dated by TCRdb to 2016 to 2019). About the investigation overall: Extracted DNA from sorted CD4+ and CD8+ cells averaged around 3.3 ug, ranging from about 0.18 to 27.4 ug.

Genomic DNA was used as template for profiling of TCR beta VDJ combinations and CDR3 sequences. An Illumina HiSeq 2000 was the platform used for TCR repertoire sequencing. From the authors' description of their analysis: Repertoire assessment relied on Simpson's diversity index, CDR3 size and DJ length profiles, and TRBV/TRBJ rearrangement plots. The immunodominant clone was defined as the most abundant DNA sequence in deep sequencing data. CDR3 amino acid sequences were screened for sharing across subjects and were compared with published repertoires and the VDJdb database. TCRdb applied fastp at Q25 and MiXCR to the public reads, then kept only in-frame beta chains. Entries that share a CDR3 protein sequence are merged under the most common genes and DNA. TCRdb's processing, not the authors' own work, is the source of the V and J calls. The sample records around 250,000 distinct CDR3 sequences, around three fifths of which are singletons. The ten top clones hold around 7.6% of the sample.

Study-level results and caveats: Although under 35 CD8+ CDR3 sequences were shared by patients and controls, these sequences appeared highly expressed in patients and within the immunodominant clones of patients. Between patients and healthy controls, no significant difference in CD8+ Simpson's diversity was found (P=0.060).

This chain is built from TRBV7-3 and TRBJ2-2; 7 central nucleotides agree with TRBD1. Material for sequencing was sorted CD4+, CD8+, or CD8+CD57+ T cells (not recorded which) from PBMCs. This TCR derives from a human donor with severe aplastic anemia or a healthy control (not recorded which). The sequenced DNA: TGTGCCAGCAGCCAGGGGGTAAACGGGGAGCTGTTTTTT. It codes for CASSQGVNGELFF.